Following are 15 T cell receptor beta chains from one sample sequenced in a study of early T cells in non-severe SARS-CoV-2 infection. TCRdb passed the 5' RACE reads through MiXCR, listing each CDR3 protein once. This sample carries tens of thousands of distinct CDR3 sequences, 12% to 15% of them seen once, and the ten largest clones take around 5.8%. Sample: whole blood. Receptor source: an adult who was a healthcare worker with PCR-confirmed SARS-CoV-2 infection or an uninfected control (not recorded which).

This clonotype appeared a few times. This chain connects TRBV7-3 to TRBJ1-1, with a possible D match to TRBD1 (6 bases). The CDR3 loop spans 13 amino acids. Deletions cut 5 bases from V and 8 bases from J, with 15 bases between. Germline V gene sequence: CDR1 SGHTA, CDR2 FQGTGA. In DNA form, the CDR3 reads TGTGCCAGCAGCCGGGACACCTCGGGGGAAGCTTTCTTT. This codes for CASSRDTSGEAFF.

The chain employs TRBV7-3 and TRBJ2-5, with D possibly being TRBD1 or TRBD2 (5 bases each). Deletions cut 4 bases from V and 5 bases from J, with 14 bases between. Germline CDR1 reads SGHTA; CDR2 reads FQGTGA. This CDR3 region has 14 residues. The CDR3 is CASSSTGRRETQYF. In nucleotides, the CDR3 is TGTGCCAGCAGCTCAACGGGGCGGAGGGAGACCCAGTACTTC.

This clonotype was recorded a few times. This sequence joins TRBV28 and TRBJ1-5; D unclear. Germline CDR1 is MDHEN and CDR2 is SYDVKM. This CDR3 region has 13 residues. V gave up 6 bases and J gave up 3 bases, with 9 bases separating them. In DNA form, the CDR3 reads TGTGCCAGCAGCACCGTGGTCAATCAGCCCCAGCATTTT. Encoded protein: CASSTVVNQPQHF.

This rearrangement joins TRBV2 to TRBJ2-3; the D gene is possibly TRBD2 (5 bases). V lost 3 bases and J lost 2, with 9 bases in between. There are 14 residues in the CDR3. CDR1 and CDR2 from the germline V gene are SNHLY and FYNNEI. The CDR3 sequence: CASSDQRFTDTQYF. As DNA, the CDR3 is TGTGCCAGCAGTGACCAGCGGTTCACAGATACGCAGTATTTT.

The rearrangement links TRBV7-2 to TRBJ1-4, with D possibly matching TRBD1 (5 bases). V lost 5 bases and J lost 5, with 15 bases in between. Per the germline V gene, CDR1 is SGHTA and CDR2 is FQGNSA. The CDR3 is made up of 15 amino acids. For the CDR3, the DNA is TGTGCCAGCAGCCCGAAGATGGGGGACAATGAAAAACTGTTTTTT. This codes for CASSPKMGDNEKLFF.

The gene calls are TRBV7-9 and TRBJ1-2, with TRBD1 matching 9 bases. Germline V lookup: CDR1 SEHNR, CDR2 FQNEAQ (reference sequence). CDR3 size: 14 residues. The trim removed 5 bases at V and 6 bases at J, leaving 7 bases unmatched. CDR3 bases: TGTGCCAGCAGCCCACAGGGGGCAATGGATGGCTACACCTTC. It specifies CASSPQGAMDGYTF.

This clonotype showed up many times. The J gene is TRBJ1-4, the V gene TRBV12-3 or TRBV12-4; 11 bases are shared with TRBD1. The J segment lost 6 bases and the V segment lost 5 bases, leaving 2 bases of the junction unmatched. CDR3 length: 14 amino acids. The CDR3 sequence: CASSPGQGDEKLFF. Written as DNA, the CDR3 is TGTGCCAGCAGTCCGGGACAGGGGGATGAAAAACTGTTTTTT.

The rearrangement links TRBV5-6 to TRBJ1-5; D gene ambiguous. Between the trimmed V and J ends, which lost 4 bases and 5 bases, there was a span of 19 bases. The germline V gene has CDR1 SGHDT and CDR2 YYEEEE. There are 16 residues in the CDR3. The CDR3 DNA sequence: TGTGCCAGCAGCCGCGCTGGTACCGACAACTATCAGCCCCAGCATTTT. Residues: CASSRAGTDNYQPQHF.

The chain recombines TRBV7-2 with TRBJ2-3; D is perhaps TRBD2 (5 bases). Germline V CDR1 and CDR2: SGHTA, FQGNSA. Trimming took 2 bases from V and 4 from J, leaving 7 bases between them. The CDR3 has 13 residues. The CDR3 nucleotides read TGTGCCAGCAGCTTAAGGCGGGCAGATACGCAGTATTTT. It specifies CASSLRRADTQYF.

J is TRBJ2-7 and V is TRBV28; TRBD2 agrees at 11 bases. Germline V lookup: CDR1 MDHEN, CDR2 SYDVKM. The CDR3 length is 15 residues. V gave up 6 bases and J gave up 0 bases; unmatched junction bases: 4. As DNA, the CDR3 is TGTGCCAGCAGGACAACTAGCGGGGGCTCCTACGAGCAGTACTTC. It codes for CASRTTSGGSYEQYF.

This clonotype was picked up a small number of times. The chain links TRBV11-2 to TRBJ1-1, with D possibly TRBD1 on 5 matching bases. With 5 bases removed from V and 2 bases from J, the gap between germline ends came to 15 bases. From germline, CDR1 is SGHAT and CDR2 FQNNGV. This CDR3 has 15 amino acids. The CDR3 loop is CASSLMEGFNTEAFF. CDR3 coding DNA: TGTGCCAGCAGCCTCATGGAGGGGTTTAACACTGAAGCTTTCTTT. Filled out from reference TRBV11-2 and TRBJ1-1, the complete variable domain reads EAGVAQSPRYKIIEKRQSVAFWCNPISGHATLYWYQQILGQGPKLLIQFQNNGVVDDSQLPKDRFSAERLKGVDSTLKIQPAKLEDSAVYLCASSLMEGFNTEAFFGQGTRLTVV.

This clonotype occurred many times. The chain recombines TRBV6-2 or TRBV6-3 with TRBJ2-3; 8 nucleotides agree with TRBD1. The J segment lost 4 bases and the V segment lost 0 bases, leaving 9 bases of the junction unmatched. Germline loops: CDR1 MNHEY, CDR2 SVGEGT. The CDR3 is 17 amino acids. The CDR3 DNA reads TGTGCCAGCAGTTACTCACGGACAGGGCGAAACGCAGATACGCAGTATTTT. Protein sequence: CASSYSRTGRNADTQYF.

This clonotype was counted a few times. The genes are TRBV6-1 and TRBJ2-3; 10 positions match TRBD1. The ends lost 11 bases at V and 7 bases at J; junction bases unmatched: 9. Germline lookup yields CDR1 MNHNS and CDR2 SASEGT. This CDR3 contains 13 residues. The CDR3 sequence is CAGRQGARNTQYF. CDR3 bases: TGTGCCGGAAGACAGGGGGCAAGAAATACGCAGTATTTT.

This clonotype was detected many times. The V and J genes are TRBV12-3 or TRBV12-4 and TRBJ2-2; the D is unclear. CDR3 size: 13 residues. Trimming left V 5 bases short and J 8 bases short, with 12 bases between. The CDR3 protein is CASSPGPGGELFF. The CDR3 DNA reads TGTGCCAGCAGTCCGGGTCCCGGGGGGGAGCTGTTTTTT.

This clonotype was observed a few times. V gene TRBV7-8 combines with J gene TRBJ1-4, with 11 bases matching TRBD1. CDR1 and CDR2 (germline): SGHVS, FQNEAQ. Losses at the gene ends were 5 bases for V and 0 bases for J; bases not matched to a gene: 23. CDR3 length equals 23 residues. The DNA for the CDR3 is TGTGCCAGCAGCCCAACCCGGGACAGGGGGTCGTGGTTAAGGGTTGCAACTAATGAAAAACTGTTTTTT. Amino acid sequence: CASSPTRDRGSWLRVATNEKLFF.